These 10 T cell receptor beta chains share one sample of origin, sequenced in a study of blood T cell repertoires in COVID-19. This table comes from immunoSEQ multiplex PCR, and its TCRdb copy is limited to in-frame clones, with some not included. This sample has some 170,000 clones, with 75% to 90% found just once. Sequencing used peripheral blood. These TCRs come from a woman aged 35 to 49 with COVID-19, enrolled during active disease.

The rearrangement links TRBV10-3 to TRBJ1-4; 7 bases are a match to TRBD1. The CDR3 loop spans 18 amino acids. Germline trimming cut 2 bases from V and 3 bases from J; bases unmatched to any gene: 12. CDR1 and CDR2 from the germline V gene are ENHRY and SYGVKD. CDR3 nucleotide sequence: TGTGCCATCAGTGAGGGCACAGGGGTTAATTCAGCTAATGAAAAACTGTTTTTT. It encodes CAISEGTGVNSANEKLFF.

The CDR3 is CASSLDPSRKGYGYTF. In DNA form, the CDR3 reads TGTGCCAGCAGCTTAGATCCGTCCAGGAAGGGGTATGGCTACACCTTC. This chain joins TRBV11-2 and TRBJ1-2; possible D gene TRBD1, 5 bases. Germline CDR1 reads SGHAT; CDR2 reads FQNNGV. Trimming removed 0 bases at V and 5 bases at J, with 16 bases between. The CDR3 is made up of 16 amino acids.

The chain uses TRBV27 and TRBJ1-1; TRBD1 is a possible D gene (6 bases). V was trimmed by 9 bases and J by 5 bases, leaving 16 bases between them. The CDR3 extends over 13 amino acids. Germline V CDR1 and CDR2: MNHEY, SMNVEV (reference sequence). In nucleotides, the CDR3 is TGTGCCAGAGCGGGACACTGCGTTACTGAAGCTTTCTTT. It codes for CARAGHCVTEAFF.

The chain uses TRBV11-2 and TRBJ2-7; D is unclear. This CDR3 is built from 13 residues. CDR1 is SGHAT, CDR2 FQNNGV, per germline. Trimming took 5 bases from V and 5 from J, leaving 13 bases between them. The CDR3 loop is CASSQVMSDEQYF. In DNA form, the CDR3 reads TGTGCCAGCAGCCAAGTCATGAGCGACGAGCAGTACTTC.

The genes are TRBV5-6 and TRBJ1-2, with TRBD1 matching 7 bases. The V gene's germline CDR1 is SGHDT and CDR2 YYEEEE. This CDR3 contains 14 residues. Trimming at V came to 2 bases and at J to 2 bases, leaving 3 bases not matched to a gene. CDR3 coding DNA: TGTGCCAGCAGCTTACCGGGACAGAACTATGGCTACACCTTC. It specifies CASSLPGQNYGYTF. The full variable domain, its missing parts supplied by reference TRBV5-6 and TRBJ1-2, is DAGVTQSPTHLIKTRGQQVTLRCSPKSGHDTVSWYQQALGQGPQFIFQYYEEEERQRGNFPDRFSGHQFPNYSSELNVNALLLGDSALYLCASSLPGQNYGYTFGSGTRLTVV.

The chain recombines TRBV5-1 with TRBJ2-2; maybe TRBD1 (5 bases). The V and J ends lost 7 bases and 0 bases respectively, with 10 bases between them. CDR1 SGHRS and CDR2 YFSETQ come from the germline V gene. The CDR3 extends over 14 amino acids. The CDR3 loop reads CASWGDPNTGELFF. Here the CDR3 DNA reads TGCGCCAGCTGGGGCGATCCGAACACCGGGGAGCTGTTTTTT.

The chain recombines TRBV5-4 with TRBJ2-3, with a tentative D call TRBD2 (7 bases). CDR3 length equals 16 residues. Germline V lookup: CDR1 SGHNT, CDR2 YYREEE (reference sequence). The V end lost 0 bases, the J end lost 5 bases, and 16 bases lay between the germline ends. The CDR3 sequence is CASSLALGGAGDTQYF. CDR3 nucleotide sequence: TGTGCCAGCAGCTTGGCCCTGGGGGGGGCCGGAGATACGCAGTATTTT. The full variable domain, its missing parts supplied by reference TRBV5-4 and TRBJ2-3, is ETGVTQSPTHLIKTRGQQVTLRCSSQSGHNTVSWYQQALGQGPQFIFQYYREEENGRGNFPPRFSGLQFPNYSSELNVNALELDDSALYLCASSLALGGAGDTQYFGPGTRLTVL.

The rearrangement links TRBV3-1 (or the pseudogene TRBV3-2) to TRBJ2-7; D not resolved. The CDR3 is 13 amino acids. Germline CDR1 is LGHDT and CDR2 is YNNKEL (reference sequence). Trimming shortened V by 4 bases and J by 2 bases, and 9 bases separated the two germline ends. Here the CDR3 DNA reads TGTGCCAGCAGCCCCCAACTACCCTACGAGCAGTACTTC. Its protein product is CASSPQLPYEQYF.

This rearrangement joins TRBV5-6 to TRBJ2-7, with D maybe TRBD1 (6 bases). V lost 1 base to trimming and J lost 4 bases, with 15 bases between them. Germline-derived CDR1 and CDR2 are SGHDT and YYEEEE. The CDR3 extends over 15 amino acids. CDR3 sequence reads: CASSLLAGDKYEQYF. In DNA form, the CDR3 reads TGTGCCAGCAGCTTGCTGGCAGGGGACAAATACGAGCAGTACTTC.

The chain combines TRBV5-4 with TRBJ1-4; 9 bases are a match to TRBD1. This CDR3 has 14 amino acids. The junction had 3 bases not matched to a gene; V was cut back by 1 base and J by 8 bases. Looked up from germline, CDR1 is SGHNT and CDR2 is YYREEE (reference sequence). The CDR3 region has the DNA TGTGCCAGCAGCTTGCGGACAGGGGAAGAAAAACTGTTTTTT. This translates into CASSLRTGEEKLFF.